This T cell receptor (beta chain) was documented in a study of shared clonotypes between healthy human individuals. As to this clone: What it binds is not known.

Recent vaccinations or acute infections were absent in the healthy HIV-negative adult donors. Study-level points and caveats: Of the naive CD4 clonotypes, about 5.4% were shared across a few donors.

Germline loops: CDR1 SGHNT, CDR2 YENEEA. V lost 8 bases and J 5 bases, leaving 14 bases between the germline ends. The CDR3 has 13 residues. Per the original methods: ImmunoSEQ output held junction-only sequences without quality scores, so filtering differed. Assay used: immunoSEQ multiplex PCR; TCRdb lists only in-frame clones, some missing. The V and J calls and clone size are taken from that table; D and trimming were inferred from the DNA. The repertoire holds about 960,000 clones, with 60% to 85% as singletons. Sequencing was carried out using memory CD4+ T cells sorted from blood. Subset meaning: CD45RA-negative fraction. The TCR was taken from a man younger than 30 in good health. The chain employs TRBV11-3 and TRBJ2-3, with a weak D call TRBD2 (5 bases). CDR3 coding DNA: TGTGCCAGCGGTAGGGCGGGCCAAGATACGCAGTATTTT. Its protein product is CASGRAGQDTQYF.